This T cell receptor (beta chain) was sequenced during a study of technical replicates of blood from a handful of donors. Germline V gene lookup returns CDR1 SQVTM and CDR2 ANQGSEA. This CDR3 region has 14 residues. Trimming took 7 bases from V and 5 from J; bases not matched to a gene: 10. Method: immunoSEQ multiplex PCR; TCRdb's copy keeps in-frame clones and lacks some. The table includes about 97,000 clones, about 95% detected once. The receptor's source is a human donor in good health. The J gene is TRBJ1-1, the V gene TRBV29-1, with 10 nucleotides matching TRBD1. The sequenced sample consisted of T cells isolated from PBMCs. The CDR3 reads CSATSGGQGTEAFF. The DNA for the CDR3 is TGCAGCGCTACTAGCGGGGGACAGGGGACTGAAGCTTTCTTT.